The present T cell receptor beta chain was sequenced within a study of neurological immune-mediated disorders (dated by TCRdb to between 2019 and 2020). Notes on the research overall: Using UMI-based sequencing, the study compared peripheral blood TCR-beta repertoires from patients with HTLV-I-associated myelopathy (HAM/TSP), patients with multiple sclerosis, and healthy controls. The 90 to 120 TCR-beta libraries covered PBMC samples along with longitudinal samples, technical triplicates, and paired sorted CD4+ and CD8+ T-cell subsets. The cohort included roughly 71 subjects: roughly 14 with HAM/TSP, around 35 with multiple sclerosis, and roughly 20 healthy controls. Here is what the overall study found, with its caveats: No identical CDR3 amino acid sequences were found to be shared among expanded clones across subjects, suggesting that TCR-beta repertoires were private in all groups. TCR clonal expansion was greatest in HAM/TSP patients and smallest in MS patients, who ranked below even healthy controls.

For unsorted PBMC libraries, 2 million PBMCs were used after storage in RNAlater at -80 degrees C until RNA extraction. Peripheral blood was subjected to Ficoll-Hypaque density gradient centrifugation to isolate PBMCs, which were then cryopreserved in liquid nitrogen. To synthesize cDNA, template-switch 5'RACE was performed with a primer carrying a 10-nucleotide random unique molecular identifier so that each TCR transcript was tagged. Every sequencing run covered 15-18 subjects and yielded more than 170 million TCR-beta sequences. The RNeasy kit was used to extract total RNA. TCR-beta VDJ regions were amplified with primers for the TCR constant region and the 5'RACE anchor, using the KAPA Real-time Library Amplification kit. Sample indexes and Illumina adaptors were added in a first PCR, after which library yield was increased in a second PCR. After Ampure bead purification, the TCR product of roughly 650 bp was size-selected on a 2% E-gel SizeSelection system. Library quality was checked on a Bioanalyzer, concentration was measured with Qubit, and libraries were quantified with the Kapa Library Quantification kit before pooling. An Illumina HiSeq 2500 sequenced the libraries paired-end 2 x 150 bp. To increase sequence diversity, about 23-30% phiX was spiked into each library pool. The paper's processing steps were these. The quality-filtered reads were processed with the UMI-based MiGEC pipeline, whose error correction step removed more than 75% of the raw TCR sequences. VDJ genes were aligned to IMGT germline references, and clonotypes were defined by unique CDR3 amino acid sequence plus V-J genes. Clonal expansion, Shannon diversity and CDR3 relatedness were evaluated with VDJtools (CalcPairwiseDistances, ClusterSamples), while phylogenetic trees were built in CLCbio workbench. Using coefficient-of-variation modelling across technical triplicates, the study counted a clone as expanded if it had at least 8 unique UMIs. The public reads were run again by TCRdb, first through fastp at Q25 and then through MiXCR, and only productive beta chains were kept. Each entry merges the rows of one CDR3 protein and shows their most common DNA and genes. The V and J calls were not made by the authors but by TCRdb's processing. The sample has tens of thousands of distinct CDR3 sequences on record, around an eighth of them singletons. The ten most abundant clones make up under 15% of the sample.

Clipping removes 4 bases from V and 8 bases from J, with 8 as the unmatched junction base count. From the cysteine through the phenylalanine, the CDR3 covers 15 amino acids. The DNA shown is the 45-base CDR3, in frame from base 1. This clonotype was seen repeatedly, ten times or more. Its specific antigen is unknown. No per-base quality is available; no much larger clone lies one base away. The clonotype was recovered from a woman in her sixties or seventies with HTLV-1-associated myelopathy (HAM/TSP). The sample consisted of PBMCs. The sequence links TRBV12-3 or TRBV12-4 to TRBJ1-6; a stretch of 7 junction bases matches TRBD1. CDR3 region: CASSSRGRGDSPLHF. At the DNA level, the sequence is TGTGCCAGCAGTTCAAGGGGGCGCGGGGATTCACCCCTCCACTTT.